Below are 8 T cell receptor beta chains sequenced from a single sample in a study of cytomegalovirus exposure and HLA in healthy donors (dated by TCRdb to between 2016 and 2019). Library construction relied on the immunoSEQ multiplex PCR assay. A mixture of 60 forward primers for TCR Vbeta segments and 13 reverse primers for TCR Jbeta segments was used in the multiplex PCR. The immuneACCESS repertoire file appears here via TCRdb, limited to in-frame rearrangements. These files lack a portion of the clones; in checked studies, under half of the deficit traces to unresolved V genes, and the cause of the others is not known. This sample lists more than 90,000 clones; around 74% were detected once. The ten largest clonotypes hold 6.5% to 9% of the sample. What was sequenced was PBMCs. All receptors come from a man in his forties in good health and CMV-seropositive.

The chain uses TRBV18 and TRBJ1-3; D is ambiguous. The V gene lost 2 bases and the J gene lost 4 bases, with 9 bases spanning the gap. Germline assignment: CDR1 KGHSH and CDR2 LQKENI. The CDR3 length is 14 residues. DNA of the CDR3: TGTGCCAGCTCACCATCGGGAACAGGAAACACCATATATTTT. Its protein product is CASSPSGTGNTIYF.

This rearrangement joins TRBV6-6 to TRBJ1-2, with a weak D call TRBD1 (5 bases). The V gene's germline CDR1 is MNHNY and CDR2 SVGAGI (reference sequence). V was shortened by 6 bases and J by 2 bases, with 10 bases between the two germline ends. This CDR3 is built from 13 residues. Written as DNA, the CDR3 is TGTGCCAGCAGCAATACAGGCAACTATGGCTACACCTTC. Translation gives CASSNTGNYGYTF.

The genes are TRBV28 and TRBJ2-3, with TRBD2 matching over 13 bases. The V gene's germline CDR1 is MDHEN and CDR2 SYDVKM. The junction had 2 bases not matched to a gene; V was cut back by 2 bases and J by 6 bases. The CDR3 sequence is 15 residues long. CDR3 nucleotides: TGTGCCAGCAGTTTAGGACTAGCGGGAGCTGATACGCAGTATTTT. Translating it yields CASSLGLAGADTQYF.

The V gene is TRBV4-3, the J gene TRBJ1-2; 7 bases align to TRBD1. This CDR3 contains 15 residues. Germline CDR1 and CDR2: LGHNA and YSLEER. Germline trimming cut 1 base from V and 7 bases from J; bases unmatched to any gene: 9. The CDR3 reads CASSQVPGGFRGYTF. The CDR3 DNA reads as TGCGCCAGCAGCCAAGTCCCAGGGGGATTTCGTGGCTACACCTTC.

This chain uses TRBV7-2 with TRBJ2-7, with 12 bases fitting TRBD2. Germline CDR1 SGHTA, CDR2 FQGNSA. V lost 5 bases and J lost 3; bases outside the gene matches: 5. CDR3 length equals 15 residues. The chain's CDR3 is CASSSGLAGFYEQYF. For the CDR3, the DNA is TGTGCCAGCAGCAGTGGACTAGCGGGATTCTACGAGCAGTACTTC.

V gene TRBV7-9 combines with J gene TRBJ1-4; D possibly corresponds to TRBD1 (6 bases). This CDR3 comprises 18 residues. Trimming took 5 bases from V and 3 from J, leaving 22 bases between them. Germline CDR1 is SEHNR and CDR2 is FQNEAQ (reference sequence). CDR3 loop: CASSHRIRTVSANEKLFF. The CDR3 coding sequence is TGTGCCAGCAGCCACAGAATTCGGACAGTTTCGGCTAATGAAAAACTGTTTTTT.

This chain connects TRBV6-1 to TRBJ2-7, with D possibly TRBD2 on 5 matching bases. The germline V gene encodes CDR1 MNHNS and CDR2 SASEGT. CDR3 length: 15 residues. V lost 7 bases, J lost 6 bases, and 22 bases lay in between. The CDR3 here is CASNWNRPGDREQYF. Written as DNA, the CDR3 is TGTGCCAGCAATTGGAACCGCCCCGGGGATCGCGAGCAGTACTTC.

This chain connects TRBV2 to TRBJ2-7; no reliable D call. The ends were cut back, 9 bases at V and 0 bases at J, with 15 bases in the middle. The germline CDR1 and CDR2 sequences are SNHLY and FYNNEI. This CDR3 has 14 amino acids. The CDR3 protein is CASRISRVSYEQYF. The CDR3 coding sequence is TGTGCCAGTCGAATTAGCCGAGTCTCCTACGAGCAGTACTTC.